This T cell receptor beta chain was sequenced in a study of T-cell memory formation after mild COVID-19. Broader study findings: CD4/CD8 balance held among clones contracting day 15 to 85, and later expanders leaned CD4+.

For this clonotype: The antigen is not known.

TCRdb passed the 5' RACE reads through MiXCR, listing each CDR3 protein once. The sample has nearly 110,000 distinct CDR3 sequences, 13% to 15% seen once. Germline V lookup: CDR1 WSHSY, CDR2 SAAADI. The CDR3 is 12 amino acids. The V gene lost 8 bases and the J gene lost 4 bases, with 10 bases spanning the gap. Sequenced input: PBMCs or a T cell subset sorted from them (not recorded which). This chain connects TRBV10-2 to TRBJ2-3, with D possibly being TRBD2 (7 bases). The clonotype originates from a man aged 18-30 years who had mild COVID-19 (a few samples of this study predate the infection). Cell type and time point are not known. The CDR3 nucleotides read TGCGCCAGCGGGGGGGGCCCAGATACGCAGTATTTT. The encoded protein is CASGGGPDTQYF.